The 10 T cell receptor beta chains below were found in one sample sequenced in a study of blood T cell repertoires in COVID-19. Some clones are missing from TCRdb's copy, which holds only in-frame ones; the method was immunoSEQ multiplex PCR. The sample has 75,000 to 85,000 clones, about 88% seen once. Sequenced input: peripheral blood. All receptors derive from a human donor in a cohort sampled during active COVID-19.

The chain combines TRBV7-2 with TRBJ2-5; TRBD2 might be the D (6 bases). CDR3 length equals 15 residues. Germline CDR1 and CDR2: SGHTA and FQGNSA. V was shortened by 6 bases and J by 5 bases, with 19 bases between the two germline ends. The CDR3 reads CASSRDWDAGETQYF. The CDR3 nucleotides read TGTGCCAGCAGTAGGGACTGGGACGCCGGGGAGACCCAGTACTTC. Variable domain in full (rest from reference TRBV7-2 and TRBJ2-5): GAGVSQSPSNKVTEKGKDVELRCDPISGHTALYWYRQSLGQGLEFLIYFQGNSAPDKSGLPSDRFSAERTGGSVSTLTIQRTQQEDSAVYLCASSRDWDAGETQYFGPGTRLLVL.

The genes are TRBV11-2 and TRBJ1-6; TRBD1 matches 7 bases. The CDR3 has 16 residues. Per the germline V gene, CDR1 is SGHAT and CDR2 is FQNNGV. V lost 3 bases, J lost 3 bases, and 5 bases stayed unmatched. CDR3 in amino acids: CASSLTGLSYNSPLHF. The CDR3 DNA is TGTGCCAGCAGCTTGACAGGGTTAAGCTATAATTCACCCCTCCACTTT.

J is TRBJ2-1 and V is TRBV7-3; 8 bases are shared with TRBD2. Germline V gene lookup returns CDR1 SGHTA and CDR2 FQGTGA. V dropped 0 bases and J dropped 4; count of bases not matched to a gene: 11. The CDR3 consists of 18 residues. The CDR3 DNA reads TGTGCCAGCAGCTTAACGGGGAGCGGGAGTTCGGTGTACAATGAGCAGTTCTTC. The encoded protein is CASSLTGSGSSVYNEQFF.

The gene calls are TRBV4-1 and TRBJ2-5; D remains unclear. Trimming cost V 1 base and J 9 bases, with 12 bases left between them. CDR3 length: 13 amino acids. From germline, CDR1 is MGHRA and CDR2 YSYEKL. The CDR3 sequence: CASSQGPLGSQYF. The CDR3 DNA is TGCGCCAGCAGCCAAGGCCCCCTCGGGTCCCAGTACTTC.

The rearrangement links TRBV10-3 to TRBJ2-7; 15 nucleotides line up with TRBD2. V shed 5 bases, J shed 2 bases, and the junction held 1 base outside the gene matches. This CDR3 region has 15 residues. The germline V gene encodes CDR1 ENHRY and CDR2 SYGVKD. As DNA, the CDR3 is TGTGCCATCAGTCGGACTAGCGGGGGGGCCTACGAGCAGTACTTC. As protein: CAISRTSGGAYEQYF.

V is TRBV21-1 and J is TRBJ1-6; the listed D gene, TRBD1, was not tested against the DNA. TRBV21-1 is deemed a pseudogene. This CDR3 contains 17 residues. The CDR3 region is CASSKVHRESYNSPLHF. The CDR3 coding sequence is TGTGCCAGCAGCAAAGTACACAGGGAATCCTATAATTCACCCCTCCACTTT.

This chain uses TRBV18 with TRBJ2-1; possible D gene TRBD2, 6 bases. The CDR3 sequence is 12 residues long. CDR1 is KGHSH, CDR2 LQKENI, per germline. V was shortened by 6 bases and J by 9 bases, with 12 bases between the two germline ends. In DNA form, the CDR3 reads TGTGCCAGCTCTCTAGGAGCGGGTGAGCAGTTCTTC. Residues: CASSLGAGEQFF.

This clone came up once. The identical CDR3 is also encoded by other nucleotide sequences in the sample. The rearrangement links TRBV27 to TRBJ2-3; 14 nucleotides align to TRBD2. The CDR3 is made up of 15 amino acids. V was clipped by 6 bases and J by 1 base; unmatched bases: 0. Germline CDR1 is MNHEY and CDR2 is SMNVEV (reference sequence). The CDR3 DNA reads TGTGCCAGCAGGGGACTAGCGGGGGGCACAGATACGCAGTATTTT. It specifies CASRGLAGGTDTQYF.

V gene TRBV24-1 combines with J gene TRBJ2-7; tentative D call: TRBD1 (6 bases). Germline CDR1 and CDR2: KGHDR and SFDVKD. V dropped 4 bases and J dropped 0 bases, with 9 bases sitting between them. This CDR3 comprises 14 residues. The CDR3 loop reads CATSDRGSSYEQYF. The CDR3 nucleotides are TGTGCCACCAGTGACAGGGGCAGCTCCTACGAGCAGTACTTC.

This chain connects TRBV28 to TRBJ2-7, with TRBD2 identical over 8 bases. V gave up 10 bases and J gave up 5 bases; unmatched junction bases: 10. The CDR3 contains 13 residues. Germline V gives CDR1 MDHEN, CDR2 SYDVKM. The CDR3 loop is CATGGRRVHEQYF. The CDR3 coding sequence is TGTGCCACTGGCGGGAGGAGGGTCCACGAGCAGTACTTC.